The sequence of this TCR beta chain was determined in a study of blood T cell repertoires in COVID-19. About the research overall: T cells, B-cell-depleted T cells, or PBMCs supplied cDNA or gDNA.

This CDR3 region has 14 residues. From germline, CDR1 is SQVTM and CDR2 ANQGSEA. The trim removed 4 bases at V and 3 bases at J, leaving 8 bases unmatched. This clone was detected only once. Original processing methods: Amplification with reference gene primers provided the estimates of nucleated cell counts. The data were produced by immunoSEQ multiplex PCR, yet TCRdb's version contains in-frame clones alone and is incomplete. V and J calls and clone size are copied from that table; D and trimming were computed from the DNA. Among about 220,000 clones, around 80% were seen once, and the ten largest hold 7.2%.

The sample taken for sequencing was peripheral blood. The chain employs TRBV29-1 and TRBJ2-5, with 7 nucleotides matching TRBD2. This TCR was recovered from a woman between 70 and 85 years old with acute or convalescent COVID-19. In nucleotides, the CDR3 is TGCAGCGTTGGAGATAGCGGGTGGGAAGAGACCCAGTACTTC. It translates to CSVGDSGWEETQYF. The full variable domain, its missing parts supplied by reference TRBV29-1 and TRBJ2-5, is SAVISQKPSRDICQRGTSLTIQCQVDSQVTMMFWYRQQPGQSLTLIATANQGSEATYESGFVIDKFPISRPNLTFSTLTVSNMSPEDSSIYLCSVGDSGWEETQYFGPGTRLLVL.